The 8 T cell receptor beta chains below come from one sample, sequenced in a study of CD8 T cells in Susac syndrome. A quantity of roughly 0.5 to 1 ug RNA underwent reverse transcription using random hexamers. One entry per CDR3 protein results from TCRdb running MiXCR on the immunoSEQ multiplex PCR reads. This sample has around 150,000 distinct CDR3 sequences, with around 95% found just once. The specimen was CD4+ T cells from PBMCs. The origin of the receptors is a human donor with Susac syndrome.

The chain couples TRBV24-1 to TRBJ2-1, with 10 bases matching TRBD2. V trimming: 3 bases; J trimming: 8 bases; junction bases outside the gene matches: 6. Germline CDR1 is KGHDR and CDR2 is SFDVKD. CDR3 length equals 15 residues. CDR3 amino acids: CATSDSGRVVDEQFF. The CDR3 DNA reads as TGTGCCACCAGTGATAGCGGGAGGGTGGTCGATGAGCAGTTCTTC.

The V gene is TRBV2, the J gene TRBJ2-3, with a weak D call TRBD2 (6 bases). Germline loops: CDR1 SNHLY, CDR2 FYNNEI. V gave up 0 bases and J gave up 6 bases, with 16 bases separating them. The length of the CDR3 is 16 residues. The DNA of the CDR3 is TGTGCCAGCAGTGAAGCAGGCGCGGGGCGTCGGGATACGCAGTATTTT. It specifies CASSEAGAGRRDTQYF.

This chain links TRBV20-1 with TRBJ2-1, with 8 bases lining up with TRBD2. From germline, CDR1 is DFQATT and CDR2 SNEGSKA (reference sequence). V gave up 3 bases and J gave up 1 base; unmatched junction bases: 5. The CDR3 spans 15 residues. CDR3 coding DNA: TGCAGTGCTAGGAAGCGGGAGCCGTCCTACAATGAGCAGTTCTTC. This translates into CSARKREPSYNEQFF.

V and J are TRBV7-2 and TRBJ2-1; the match to TRBD2 covers 7 bases. Unmatched junction bases numbered 8, after V lost 5 bases and J lost 4 bases. Germline loops: CDR1 SGHTA, CDR2 FQGNSA. The CDR3 spans 15 residues. The CDR3 DNA sequence: TGTGCCAGCAGCCCCACTAGCGACCTATACAATGAGCAGTTCTTC. Translated, it gives CASSPTSDLYNEQFF. Variable domain in full (rest from reference TRBV7-2 and TRBJ2-1): GAGVSQSPSNKVTEKGKDVELRCDPISGHTALYWYRQSLGQGLEFLIYFQGNSAPDKSGLPSDRFSAERTGGSVSTLTIQRTQQEDSAVYLCASSPTSDLYNEQFFGPGTRLTVL.

The gene calls are TRBV7-3 and TRBJ2-5; a possible D gene is TRBD2 (5 bases). V lost 6 bases, J lost 5 bases, and 19 bases lay in between. Per the germline V gene, CDR1 is SGHTA and CDR2 is FQGTGA. The CDR3 has 15 amino acids. The CDR3 loop reads CASSIGLSWYETQYF. The CDR3 nucleotides read TGTGCCAGCAGTATCGGACTTTCGTGGTACGAGACCCAGTACTTC.

The chain employs TRBV3-1 and TRBJ2-4; 7 nucleotides match TRBD1. Germline CDR1 is LGHDT and CDR2 is YNNKEL (reference sequence). The CDR3 consists of 20 residues. V shed 8 bases, J shed 0 bases, and the junction held 22 bases outside the gene matches. Here the CDR3 reads CASYSPDRVVRSLAKNIQYF. The CDR3 DNA follows: TGTGCCAGCTACTCCCCCGACAGGGTAGTACGGTCCTTAGCCAAAAACATTCAGTACTTC.

The J gene is TRBJ2-5, the V gene TRBV4-1; maybe TRBD1 (5 bases). Germline V gives CDR1 MGHRA, CDR2 YSYEKL. The CDR3 sequence is 14 residues long. The germline V and J ends were trimmed by 4 bases and 4 bases, with 13 bases remaining between them. The CDR3 loop is CASSRDGHRETQYF. For the CDR3, the DNA is TGCGCCAGCAGCCGAGATGGACACCGAGAGACCCAGTACTTC.

The chain joins TRBV20-1 to TRBJ2-1, with D perhaps matching TRBD2 (8 bases). V lost 6 bases and J 10 bases, leaving 22 bases between the germline ends. The CDR3 contains 14 residues. Germline CDR1 is DFQATT and CDR2 is SNEGSKA (reference sequence). The CDR3 DNA reads TGCAGTGCGCCGGACAGGTTAACGGGGGGGGAGCAGTTCTTC. Translating gives CSAPDRLTGGEQFF.